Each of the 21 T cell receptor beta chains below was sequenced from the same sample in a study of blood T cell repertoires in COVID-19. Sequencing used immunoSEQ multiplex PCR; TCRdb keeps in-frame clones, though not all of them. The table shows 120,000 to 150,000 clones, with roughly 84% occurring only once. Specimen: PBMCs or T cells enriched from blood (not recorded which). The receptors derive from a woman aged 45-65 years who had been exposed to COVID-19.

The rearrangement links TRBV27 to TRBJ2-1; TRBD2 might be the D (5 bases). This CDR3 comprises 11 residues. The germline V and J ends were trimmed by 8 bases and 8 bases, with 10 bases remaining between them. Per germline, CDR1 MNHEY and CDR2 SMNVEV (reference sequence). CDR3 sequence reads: CASHSGYEQFF. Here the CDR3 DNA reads TGTGCCAGCCATTCGGGGTATGAGCAGTTCTTC.

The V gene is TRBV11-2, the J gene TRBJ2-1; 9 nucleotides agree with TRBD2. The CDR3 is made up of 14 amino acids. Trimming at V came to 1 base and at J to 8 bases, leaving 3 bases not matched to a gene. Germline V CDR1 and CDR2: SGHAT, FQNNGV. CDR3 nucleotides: TGTGCCAGCAGCTTAGTTAGCGGGGGTGATGAGCAGTTCTTC. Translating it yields CASSLVSGGDEQFF.

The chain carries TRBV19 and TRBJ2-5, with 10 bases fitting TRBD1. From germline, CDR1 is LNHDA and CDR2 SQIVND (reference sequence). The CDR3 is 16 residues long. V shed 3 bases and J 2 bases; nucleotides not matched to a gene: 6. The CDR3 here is CASSMGQGMLQETQYF. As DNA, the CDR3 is TGTGCCAGTAGTATGGGACAGGGGATGCTTCAAGAGACCCAGTACTTC. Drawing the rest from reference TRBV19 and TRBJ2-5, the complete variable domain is DGGITQSPKYLFRKEGQNVTLSCEQNLNHDAMYWYRQDPGQGLRLIYYSQIVNDFQKGDIAEGYSVSREKKESFPLTVTSAQKNPTAFYLCASSMGQGMLQETQYFGPGTRLLVL.

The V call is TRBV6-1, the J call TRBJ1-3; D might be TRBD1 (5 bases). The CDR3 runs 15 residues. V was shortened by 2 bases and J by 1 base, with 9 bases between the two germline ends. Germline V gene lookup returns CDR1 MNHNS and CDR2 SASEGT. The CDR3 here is CASSEHRGSGNTIYF. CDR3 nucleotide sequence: TGTGCCAGCAGTGAACACCGGGGGTCTGGAAACACCATATATTTT.

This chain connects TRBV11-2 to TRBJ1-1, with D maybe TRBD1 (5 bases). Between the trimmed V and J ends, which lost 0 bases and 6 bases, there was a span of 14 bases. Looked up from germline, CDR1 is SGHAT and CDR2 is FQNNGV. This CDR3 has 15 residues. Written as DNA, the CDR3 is TGTGCCAGCAGCTTAGAGGCAGGGTCTAGAGCTGAAGCTTTCTTT. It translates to CASSLEAGSRAEAFF.

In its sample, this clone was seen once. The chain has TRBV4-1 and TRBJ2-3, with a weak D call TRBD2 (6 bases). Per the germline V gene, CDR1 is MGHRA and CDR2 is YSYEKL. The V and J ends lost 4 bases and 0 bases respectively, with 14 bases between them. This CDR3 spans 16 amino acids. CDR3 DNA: TGCGCCAGCAGCCTCGGGGGTAGGACTAGCACAGATACGCAGTATTTT. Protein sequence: CASSLGGRTSTDTQYF.

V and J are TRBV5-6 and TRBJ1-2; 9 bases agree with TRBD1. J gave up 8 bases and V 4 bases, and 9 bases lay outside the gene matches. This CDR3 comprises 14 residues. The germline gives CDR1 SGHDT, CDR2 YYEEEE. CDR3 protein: CASSPGTGIRGYTF. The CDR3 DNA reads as TGTGCCAGCAGCCCAGGGACAGGGATTAGAGGCTACACCTTC.

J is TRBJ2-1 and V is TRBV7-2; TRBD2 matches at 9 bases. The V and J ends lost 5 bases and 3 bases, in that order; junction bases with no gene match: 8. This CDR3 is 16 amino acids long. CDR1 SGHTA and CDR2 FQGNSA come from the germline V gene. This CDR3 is CASSKLLAGFYNEQFF. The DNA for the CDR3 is TGTGCCAGCAGCAAGCTGCTAGCGGGGTTCTACAATGAGCAGTTCTTC.

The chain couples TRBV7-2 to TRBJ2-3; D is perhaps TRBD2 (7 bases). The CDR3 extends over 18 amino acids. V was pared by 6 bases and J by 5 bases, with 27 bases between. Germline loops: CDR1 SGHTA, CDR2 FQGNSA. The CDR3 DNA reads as TGTGCCAGCAGTACGGGTGGGCGGGGGACACCACTGGGAGATACGCAGTATTTT. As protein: CASSTGGRGTPLGDTQYF.

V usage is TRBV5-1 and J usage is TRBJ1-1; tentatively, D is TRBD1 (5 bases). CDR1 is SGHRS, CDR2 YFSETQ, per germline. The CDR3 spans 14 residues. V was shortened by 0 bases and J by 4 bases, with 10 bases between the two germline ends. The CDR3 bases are TGCGCCAGCAGCTTGGTCGTCGGGGGCACTGAAGCTTTCTTT. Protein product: CASSLVVGGTEAFF. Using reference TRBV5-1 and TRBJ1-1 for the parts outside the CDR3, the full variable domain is KAGVTQTPRYLIKTRGQQVTLSCSPISGHRSVSWYQQTPGQGLQFLFEYFSETQRNKGNFPGRFSGRQFSNSRSEMNVSTLELGDSALYLCASSLVVGGTEAFFGQGTRLTVV.

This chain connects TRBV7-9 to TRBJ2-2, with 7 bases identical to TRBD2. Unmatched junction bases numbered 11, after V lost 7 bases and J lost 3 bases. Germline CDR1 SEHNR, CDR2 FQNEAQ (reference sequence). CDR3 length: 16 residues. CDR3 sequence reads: CASTEPGGRDTGELFF. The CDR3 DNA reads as TGTGCCAGCACCGAGCCCGGCGGGAGAGACACCGGGGAGCTGTTTTTT. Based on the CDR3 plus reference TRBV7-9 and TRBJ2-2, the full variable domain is DTGVSQNPRHKITKRGQNVTFRCDPISEHNRLYWYRQTLGQGPEFLTYFQNEAQLEKSRLLSDRFSAERPKGSFSTLEIQRTEQGDSAMYLCASTEPGGRDTGELFFGEGSRLTVL.

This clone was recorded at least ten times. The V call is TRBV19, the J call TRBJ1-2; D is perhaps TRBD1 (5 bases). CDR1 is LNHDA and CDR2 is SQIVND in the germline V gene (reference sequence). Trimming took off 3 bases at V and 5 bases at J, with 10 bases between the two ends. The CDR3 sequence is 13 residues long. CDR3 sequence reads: CASSILDRYGYTF. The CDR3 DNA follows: TGTGCCAGTAGTATTCTAGACAGATATGGCTACACCTTC.

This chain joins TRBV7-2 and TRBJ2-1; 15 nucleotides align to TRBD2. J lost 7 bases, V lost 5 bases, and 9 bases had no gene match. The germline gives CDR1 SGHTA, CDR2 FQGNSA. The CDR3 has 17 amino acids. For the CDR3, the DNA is TGTGCCAGCAGCCCGAGGACTAGCGGGGGGGCAAGGAATGAGCAGTTCTTC. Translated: CASSPRTSGGARNEQFF. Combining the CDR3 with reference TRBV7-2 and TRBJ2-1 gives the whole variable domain GAGVSQSPSNKVTEKGKDVELRCDPISGHTALYWYRQSLGQGLEFLIYFQGNSAPDKSGLPSDRFSAERTGGSVSTLTIQRTQQEDSAVYLCASSPRTSGGARNEQFFGPGTRLTVL.

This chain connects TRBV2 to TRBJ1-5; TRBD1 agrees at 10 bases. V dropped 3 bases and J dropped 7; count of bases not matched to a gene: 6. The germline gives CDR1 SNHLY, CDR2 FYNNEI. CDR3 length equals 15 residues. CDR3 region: CASSDLTGGRQPQHF. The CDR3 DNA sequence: TGTGCCAGCAGTGACTTGACAGGGGGCCGGCAGCCCCAGCATTTT.

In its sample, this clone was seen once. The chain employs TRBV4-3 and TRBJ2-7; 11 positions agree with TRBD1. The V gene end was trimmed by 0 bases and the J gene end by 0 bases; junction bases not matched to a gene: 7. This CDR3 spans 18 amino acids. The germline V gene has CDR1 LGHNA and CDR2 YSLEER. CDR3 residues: CASSQDPPGTGGSYEQYF. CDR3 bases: TGCGCCAGCAGCCAAGATCCTCCCGGGACAGGGGGCTCCTACGAGCAGTACTTC.

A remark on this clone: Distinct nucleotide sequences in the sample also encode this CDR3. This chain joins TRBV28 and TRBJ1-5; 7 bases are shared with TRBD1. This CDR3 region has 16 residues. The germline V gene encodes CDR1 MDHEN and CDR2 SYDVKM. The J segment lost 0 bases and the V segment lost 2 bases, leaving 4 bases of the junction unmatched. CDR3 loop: CASSLGQAYSNQPQHF. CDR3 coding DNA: TGTGCCAGCAGTTTAGGACAGGCTTATAGCAATCAGCCCCAGCATTTT. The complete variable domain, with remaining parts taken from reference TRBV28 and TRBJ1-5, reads DVKVTQSSRYLVKRTGEKVFLECVQDMDHENMFWYRQDPGLGLRLIYFSYDVKMKEKGDIPEGYSVSREKKERFSLILESASTNQTSMYLCASSLGQAYSNQPQHFGDGTRLSIL.

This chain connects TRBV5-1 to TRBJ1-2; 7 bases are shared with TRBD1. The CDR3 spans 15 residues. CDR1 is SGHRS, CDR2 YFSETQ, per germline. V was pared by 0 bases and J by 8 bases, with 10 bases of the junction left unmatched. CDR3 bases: TGCGCCAGCAGCTTGGCGGGACAGCATGAGGGGGGCTACACCTTC. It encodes CASSLAGQHEGGYTF.

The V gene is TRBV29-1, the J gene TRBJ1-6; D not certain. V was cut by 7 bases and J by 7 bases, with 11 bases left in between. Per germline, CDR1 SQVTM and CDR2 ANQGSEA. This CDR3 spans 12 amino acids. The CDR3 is CSASDGNSPLHF. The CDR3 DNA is TGCAGCGCTAGCGACGGAAATTCACCCCTCCACTTT.

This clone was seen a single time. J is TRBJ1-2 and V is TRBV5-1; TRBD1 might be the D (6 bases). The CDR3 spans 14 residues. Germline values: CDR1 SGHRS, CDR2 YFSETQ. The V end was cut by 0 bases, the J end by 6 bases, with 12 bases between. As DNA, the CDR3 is TGCGCCAGCAGCTTGGAGCAGGGGTTAAATGGCTACACCTTC. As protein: CASSLEQGLNGYTF.

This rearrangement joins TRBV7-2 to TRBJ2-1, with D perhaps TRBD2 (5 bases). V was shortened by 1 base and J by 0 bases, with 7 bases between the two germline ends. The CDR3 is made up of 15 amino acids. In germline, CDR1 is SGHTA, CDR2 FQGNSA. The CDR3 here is CASSLDGSSYNEQFF. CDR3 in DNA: TGTGCCAGCAGCTTAGATGGGAGCTCCTACAATGAGCAGTTCTTC.

The CDR3 loop is CASSNWRGGEGYTF. CDR3 in DNA: TGTGCCAGCAGCAATTGGAGAGGGGGAGAGGGCTACACCTTC. V usage is TRBV21-1 and J usage is TRBJ1-2; whether TRBD1, the table's D call, matches the DNA was not checked. TRBV21-1 is a pseudogene segment. This CDR3 is built from 14 residues.